Each of the 7 T cell receptor beta chains below was sequenced from the same sample in a study of human T cells and chemical hapten exposure. As to time point: patch test 2, 6 weeks after DPC sensitization. The treatment was: therapeutic diphenylcyclopropenone sensitization with weekly scalp DPC. TCRdb reanalysed the RACE reads using MiXCR and keeps one entry per CDR3 protein. There are tens of thousands of distinct CDR3 sequences in the sample; about 10% occur only once, and over 2% lies in the top ten. This material consisted of whole blood, taken in connection with sensitization to the hapten diphenylcyclopropenone (DPC). These receptors were obtained from a man between 35 and 55 years old with alopecia areata. Some clones in this sample may be carry-over from other donors' samples.

The rearrangement links TRBV6-5 to TRBJ2-6; 7 bases are a match to TRBD1. Germline V gene data show CDR1 as MNHEY and CDR2 as SVGAGI. The V gene end was trimmed by 8 bases and the J gene end by 2 bases; junction bases not matched to a gene: 9. The CDR3 loop spans 16 amino acids. Here the CDR3 reads CASRTGTLTGANVLTF. The CDR3 DNA sequence: TGTGCCAGCCGGACAGGCACCTTAACTGGGGCCAACGTCCTGACTTTC.

This clonotype was detected only a few times. The chain recombines TRBV18 with TRBJ2-6; D not certain. Per the germline V gene, CDR1 is KGHSH and CDR2 is LQKENI. The CDR3 contains 16 residues. Trimming cost V 3 bases and J 4 bases, with 13 bases left between them. This CDR3 is CASSPQDGRGANVLTF. The CDR3 nucleotides read TGTGCCAGCTCACCCCAGGACGGCCGGGGGGCCAACGTCCTGACTTTC. Drawing the rest from reference TRBV18 and TRBJ2-6, the complete variable domain is NAGVMQNPRHLVRRRGQEARLRCSPMKGHSHVYWYRQLPEEGLKFMVYLQKENIIDESGMPKERFSAEFPKEGPSILRIQQVVRGDSAAYFCASSPQDGRGANVLTFGAGSRLTVL.

The chain uses TRBV29-1 and TRBJ2-1, with D maybe TRBD2 (6 bases). V shed 0 bases and J shed 0 bases, with 15 bases lying between them. Germline assignment: CDR1 SQVTM and CDR2 ANQGSEA. This CDR3 comprises 17 residues. The CDR3 DNA reads as TGCAGCGTTGAAGATAGGAGGGAAGTCTTCTCCTACAATGAGCAGTTCTTC. Encoded protein: CSVEDRREVFSYNEQFF.

The sample holds a few counts of this clonotype. The V call is TRBV6-1, the J call TRBJ2-7, with 10 positions matching TRBD2. CDR1 and CDR2 from the germline V gene are MNHNS and SASEGT. The CDR3 has 16 residues. Trimming removed 1 base from V and 2 bases from J; junction bases left unmatched: 5. The CDR3 protein is CASSEEGSGRAYEQYF. CDR3 DNA sequence: TGTGCCAGCAGTGAAGAGGGCAGCGGGAGGGCCTACGAGCAGTACTTC.

In this sample, this clonotype turned up many times. The V gene is TRBV11-2, the J gene TRBJ2-5; 7 positions agree with TRBD2. Germline V lookup: CDR1 SGHAT, CDR2 FQNNGV. V lost 3 bases and J lost 4; bases outside the gene matches: 20. The CDR3 is made up of 19 amino acids. The DNA for the CDR3 is TGTGCCAGCAGCTTCGGAAGCCTCCAATCCGGGGGGAGAAGAGAGACCCAGTACTTC. Translating gives CASSFGSLQSGGRRETQYF. Variable domain in full (rest from reference TRBV11-2 and TRBJ2-5): EAGVAQSPRYKIIEKRQSVAFWCNPISGHATLYWYQQILGQGPKLLIQFQNNGVVDDSQLPKDRFSAERLKGVDSTLKIQPAKLEDSAVYLCASSFGSLQSGGRRETQYFGPGTRLLVL.

This sequence joins TRBV7-2 and TRBJ2-7, with D unresolved. The CDR3 is 13 amino acids. The germline CDR1 and CDR2 sequences are SGHTA and FQGNSA. The V end was cut by 7 bases, the J end by 0 bases, with 10 bases between. CDR3 nucleotides: TGTGCCAGCAATGCTTGGAGCTCCTACGAGCAGTACTTC. This codes for CASNAWSSYEQYF.

This clonotype was counted at least ten times. The chain carries TRBV10-3 and TRBJ1-1, with D possibly TRBD1 on 5 matching bases. Trimming pared 2 bases from V and 1 base from J, leaving 8 bases between. The germline CDR1 and CDR2 sequences are ENHRY and SYGVKD. The CDR3 is 14 amino acids. The CDR3 coding sequence is TGTGCCATCAGTGAGCGGGGGGGGAACACTGAAGCTTTCTTT. Amino acids: CAISERGGNTEAFF.